This T cell receptor (beta chain) came from a study of type 1 regulatory T cells. TCRdb analysed the reads with MiXCR anew, one entry per CDR3 protein. The data hold some 90,000 distinct CDR3 sequences, with around a third observed a single time. The CDR3 runs to 20 residues. The V gene's germline CDR1 is MNHEY and CDR2 SMNVEV (reference sequence). Losses at the gene ends were 3 bases for V and 1 base for J; bases not matched to a gene: 16. The sequenced sample consisted of CD4+ T cells, either the whole sample or a sorted fraction (not recorded which). The chain is built from TRBV27 and TRBJ2-1; 9 nucleotides agree with TRBD2. This clonotype was sampled from a human donor in good health. In DNA form, the CDR3 reads TGTGCCAGCAGTTTCAAGTTGCCGATTTATAGCGGGAGTTCCTACAATGAGCAGTTCTTC. This codes for CASSFKLPIYSGSSYNEQFF.